A selection of T cell receptor beta chains follows, all from one sample in a study of a mutant IDH1 vaccine in newly diagnosed glioma. The assay was immunoSEQ multiplex PCR, and TCRdb's table has in-frame clones only and misses some. Of about 67,000 clones in the sample, about 86% were seen once. The sequenced sample was peripheral blood mononuclear cells (PBMCs), obtained from a glioma patient treated with radiotherapy, temozolomide or both. The receptors originated from a young woman with glioma. Some clones in this sample may be carry-over from other donors' samples. CDR3s include the opening cysteine and the closing phenylalanine or tryptophan. D genes are given only for firm matches. Rows give clone size only sometimes, using once, few, many, or a class for an expanded clone.

J | V | size | D | DNA | CDR3
TRBJ1-4 | TRBV5-6 | NA | NA | TGTGCCAGCAGCTTGGCTCCGGGACGACCAAATGAAAAACTGTTTTTT | CASSLAPGRPNEKLFF
TRBJ2-5 | TRBV11-2 | NA | TRBD2 | TGTGCCAGCAGCTCTCCTAGCGGGAGTCTGGTCCTTGAGACCCAGTACTTC | CASSSPSGSLVLETQYF
TRBJ1-6 | TRBV19 | once | NA | TGTGCCAGTAACAGCCCTTATTTTGACGGTGGGAATTCACCCCTCCACTTT | CASNSPYFDGGNSPLHF
TRBJ1-3 | TRBV4-2 | NA | TRBD1 | TGTGCCAGCAGCCCAGGTGACAGGGGAGAAGACACCATATATTTT | CASSPGDRGEDTIYF
TRBJ2-3 | TRBV6-6 | NA | NA | TGTGCCAGCAGTTACGAACAGCCCACAGATACGCAGTATTTT | CASSYEQPTDTQYF
TRBJ2-7 | TRBV20-1 | NA | NA | TGCAGTGCTCGAACAGGGAACGAGCAGTACTTC | CSARTGNEQYF
TRBJ1-1 | TRBV5-1 | NA | TRBD1 | TGCGCCAGCAGCTTGGGGGACAGGATGAACACTGAAGCTTTCTTT | CASSLGDRMNTEAFF
TRBJ2-2 | TRBV4-1 | NA | TRBD1 | TGCGCCAGCAGCCAGGGGGACAGGGGTGCGAACACCGGGGAGCTGTTTTTT | CASSQGDRGANTGELFF
TRBJ1-2 | TRBV29-1 | NA | NA | TGCAGCGCCGGGGCACAGGGAGCAAACTATGGCTACACCTTC | CSAGAQGANYGYTF
TRBJ1-1 | TRBV2 | once | NA | TGTGCCAGCAGTGATACTCCGAACACTGAAGCTTTCTTT | CASSDTPNTEAFF
TRBJ1-1 | TRBV4-3 | NA | NA | TGCGCCAGCAGCCAGGGAAACACTGAAGCTTTCTTT | CASSQGNTEAFF
TRBJ2-7 | TRBV6-1 | NA | NA | TGTGCCAGCAGTTCCTTAGGGGGTGGGAGCTACGAGCAGTACTTC | CASSSLGGGSYEQYF
TRBJ1-4 | TRBV7-2 | many | NA | TGTGCCAGCAGCTTAGGAGGGGGAAAAGGTGAAAAACTGTTTTTT | CASSLGGGKGEKLFF
TRBJ2-7 | TRBV2 | NA | TRBD2 | TGTGCCAGCAGATGGAGTAGGGGCGGGGGGCCCCTCTACGAGCAGTACTTC | CASRWSRGGGPLYEQYF
TRBJ1-5 | TRBV30 | NA | NA | TGTGCCTGGAGTAAAGGGGCGGTGGATCAGCCCCAGCATTTT | CAWSKGAVDQPQHF
TRBJ2-2 | TRBV6-1 | NA | NA | TGTGCCAGCAGTGAATACAGGCCCTACGGCGGGGAGCTGTTTTTT | CASSEYRPYGGELFF
TRBJ1-2 | TRBV27 | NA | TRBD1 | TGTGCCAGCAGGACAGGGGTCTATGGCTACACCTTC | CASRTGVYGYTF
TRBJ2-7 | TRBV19 | once | NA | TGTGCCAGTAGTATGGGGGGTTGGGACTACGAGCAGTACTTC | CASSMGGWDYEQYF
TRBJ2-7 | TRBV6-5 | NA | NA | TGTGCCAGCAGTTACCAAACAGGCAACTACGAGCAGTACTTC | CASSYQTGNYEQYF
TRBJ1-2 | TRBV6-6 | NA | TRBD1 | TGTGCCAGCAGTTACACACCCCGGGACAGGGTTTCTGGCTACACCTTC | CASSYTPRDRVSGYTF
TRBJ2-3 | TRBV2 | NA | NA | TGTGCCAGCAGTATAACGGTAGATACGCAGTATTTT | CASSITVDTQYF
TRBJ1-6 | TRBV19 | NA | TRBD1 | TGTGCCAGTAGAAACAGGGGGAATAATTCACCCCTCCACTTT | CASRNRGNNSPLHF
TRBJ2-7 | TRBV6-1 | NA | TRBD1 | TGTGCCAGCAGTGAACCCGGGACAGGGGGCTACGAGCAGTACTTC | CASSEPGTGGYEQYF
TRBJ2-2 | TRBV19 | NA | TRBD2 | TGTGCCAGTAGTATACAGGGCGGGAGGGCACGGTCCGGGGAGCTGTTTTTT | CASSIQGGRARSGELFF
TRBJ2-7 | TRBV10-2 | NA | TRBD2 | TGCGCCAGCAGTGAGTCCCCGGGACTAGCAAGGGAGCAGTACTTC | CASSESPGLAREQYF
TRBJ1-6 | TRBV7-2 | NA | NA | TGTGCCAGCAGCTTAGTAATTCAGGGTTCTTCACCCCTCCACTTT | CASSLVIQGSSPLHF
TRBJ2-1 | TRBV4-3 | once | NA | TGCGCCAGCAGCCTTAACCGCGACCCGGGGGGCCAGAAGTTCTTC | CASSLNRDPGGQKFF
TRBJ1-1 | TRBV15 | NA | TRBD1 | TGTGCCACCAGCAGAGCCACAGGGGTCGCTGAAGCTTTCTTT | CATSRATGVAEAFF
TRBJ2-7 | TRBV6-1 | NA | NA | TGTGCCAGCAGGTCCGATCCCCTCTCCTACGAGCAGTACTTC | CASRSDPLSYEQYF
TRBJ2-7 | TRBV5-1 | NA | NA | TGCGCCAGCAGCTTGGAGGGGCACTACGAGCAGTACTTC | CASSLEGHYEQYF
TRBJ2-7 | TRBV6-1 | NA | TRBD2 | TGTGCCAGCAGTGAGGGGACTAGCGGGAGAGGGAACGAGCAGTACTTC | CASSEGTSGRGNEQYF
TRBJ2-5 | TRBV19 | NA | NA | TGTGCCAGTAGTATTTGGGGAGGTGATCAAGAGACCCAGTACTTC | CASSIWGGDQETQYF
TRBJ2-3 | TRBV6-5 | NA | NA | TGTGCCAGCAGTCCGGCGGGTCGTACAGATACGCAGTATTTT | CASSPAGRTDTQYF
TRBJ1-5 | TRBV15 | once | TRBD1 | TGTGCCACCAGCAGAGATTCTGGGACAGGGGTAGGCAATCAGCCCCAGCATTTT | CATSRDSGTGVGNQPQHF
TRBJ2-6 | TRBV5-1 | NA | NA | TGCGCCAGCAGCTTAGGCAGCTCTGGGGCCAACGTCCTGACTTTC | CASSLGSSGANVLTF
TRBJ1-2 | TRBV18 | NA | NA | TGTGCCAGCTCACCAGGTCAGGGTTACGGAGGCTACACCTTC | CASSPGQGYGGYTF
TRBJ1-1 | TRBV2 | NA | NA | TGTGCCAGCAGTGAACTACTTGGGATCCGGAGTGAAGCTTTCTTT | CASSELLGIRSEAFF